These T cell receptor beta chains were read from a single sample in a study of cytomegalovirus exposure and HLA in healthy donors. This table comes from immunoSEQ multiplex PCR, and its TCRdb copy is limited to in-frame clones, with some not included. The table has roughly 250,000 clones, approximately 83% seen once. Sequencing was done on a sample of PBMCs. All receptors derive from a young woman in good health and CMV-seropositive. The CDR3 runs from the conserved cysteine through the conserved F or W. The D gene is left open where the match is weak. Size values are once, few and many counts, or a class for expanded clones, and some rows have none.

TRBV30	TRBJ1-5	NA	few	CAWSADSNQPQHF	TGTGCCTGGAGTGCAGATAGCAATCAGCCCCAGCATTTT
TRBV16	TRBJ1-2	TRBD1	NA	CASSQFRGQGRGYTF	TGTGCCAGCAGCCAATTTAGGGGACAGGGGCGAGGCTACACCTTC
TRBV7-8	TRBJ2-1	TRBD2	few	CASVPSGRANNEQFF	TGTGCCAGCGTCCCTAGCGGGAGGGCAAACAATGAGCAGTTCTTC
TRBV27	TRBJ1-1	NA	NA	CASSLSVNTEAFF	TGTGCCAGCAGTTTGTCCGTTAACACTGAAGCTTTCTTT
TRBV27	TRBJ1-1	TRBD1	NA	CASSPYRGDTEAFF	TGTGCCAGCAGCCCTTACAGGGGGGACACTGAAGCTTTCTTT
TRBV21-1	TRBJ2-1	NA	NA	CASSNSGQGPYNEQFF	TGTGCCAGCAGCAATTCCGGACAGGGCCCCTACAATGAGCAGTTCTTC
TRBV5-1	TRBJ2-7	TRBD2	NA	CASSLAGGRFHEQYF	TGCGCCAGCAGCTTGGCGGGGGGTCGCTTCCACGAGCAGTACTTC
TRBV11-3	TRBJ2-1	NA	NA	CASSSDRSSYNEQFF	TGTGCCAGCAGTTCAGACAGGAGCTCCTACAATGAGCAGTTCTTC
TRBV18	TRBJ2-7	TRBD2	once	CASSLSGNTYEQYF	TGTGCCAGCTCACTTAGCGGGAACACCTACGAGCAGTACTTC
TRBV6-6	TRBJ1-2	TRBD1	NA	CASSRGQGANYGYTF	TGTGCCAGCAGCCGGGGACAGGGGGCTAACTATGGCTACACCTTC
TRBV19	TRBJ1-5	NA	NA	CASSGRGNQPQHF	TGTGCCAGTAGCGGCCGGGGCAATCAGCCCCAGCATTTT
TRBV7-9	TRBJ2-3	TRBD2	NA	CASSSLWGRGTDTQYF	TGTGCCAGCAGCTCCCTATGGGGGAGGGGCACAGATACGCAGTATTTT
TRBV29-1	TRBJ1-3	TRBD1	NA	CSYNSRGRKNSGNTIYF	TGCAGCTATAACTCTAGGGGGCGGAAGAACTCTGGAAACACCATATATTTT
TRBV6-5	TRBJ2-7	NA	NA	CASSYSGAEYEQYF	TGTGCCAGCAGTTACTCAGGGGCGGAGTACGAGCAGTACTTC
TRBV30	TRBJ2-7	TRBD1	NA	CAWSLQQGSEQYF	TGTGCCTGGAGTTTACAACAGGGGTCTGAGCAGTACTTC
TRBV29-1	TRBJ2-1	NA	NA	CSVEGQGRSYNEQFF	TGCAGCGTTGAAGGTCAGGGTCGCTCCTACAATGAGCAGTTCTTC
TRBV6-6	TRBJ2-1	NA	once	CASRAGDYNEQFF	TGTGCCAGCAGGGCAGGGGATTACAATGAGCAGTTCTTC
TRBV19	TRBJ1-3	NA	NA	CASSKTGISGNTIYF	TGTGCCAGTAGTAAGACAGGAATCTCTGGAAACACCATATATTTT
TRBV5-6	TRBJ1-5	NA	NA	CASSWGREGRNQPQHF	TGTGCCAGCAGCTGGGGGAGGGAGGGTCGCAATCAGCCCCAGCATTTT
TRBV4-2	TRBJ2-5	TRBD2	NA	CASSQVVAAGGGETQYF	TGTGCCAGCAGCCAAGTGGTCGCAGCGGGGGGGGGAGAGACCCAGTACTTC